The text below deals with one T cell receptor beta chain. Its antigen is as yet unknown. Participants comprised healthy donors of bone marrow. V shed 5 bases, J shed 6 bases, and the junction held 4 bases outside the gene matches. This CDR3 is 13 amino acids long. Germline V CDR1 and CDR2: SGHTA, FQGNSA. This record belongs to a study of cytomegalovirus exposure and HLA in healthy donors. About the research overall: A previous analysis identified approximately 110 million unique TCR beta sequences derived from 180 million or so T cells. Findings and caveats of the study: Clonal expansion, a later analysis showed, was greater in HLA-associated TCR beta chains than in equally common others.

The PCR made use of 60 Vbeta and 13 Jbeta primers. TCRdb keeps only in-frame clones here, not all; method: immunoSEQ multiplex PCR. The table has about 200,000 clones, roughly 76% seen once; the top ten hold approximately 2%. The sequence came from a woman between 25 and 40 years old in good health and CMV-seropositive. What was sequenced was PBMCs. The chain combines TRBV7-2 with TRBJ1-2; 9 bases are shared with TRBD1. CDR3 residues: CASSPGQGNGYTF. DNA of the CDR3: TGTGCCAGCAGCCCGGGACAGGGCAATGGCTACACCTTC.